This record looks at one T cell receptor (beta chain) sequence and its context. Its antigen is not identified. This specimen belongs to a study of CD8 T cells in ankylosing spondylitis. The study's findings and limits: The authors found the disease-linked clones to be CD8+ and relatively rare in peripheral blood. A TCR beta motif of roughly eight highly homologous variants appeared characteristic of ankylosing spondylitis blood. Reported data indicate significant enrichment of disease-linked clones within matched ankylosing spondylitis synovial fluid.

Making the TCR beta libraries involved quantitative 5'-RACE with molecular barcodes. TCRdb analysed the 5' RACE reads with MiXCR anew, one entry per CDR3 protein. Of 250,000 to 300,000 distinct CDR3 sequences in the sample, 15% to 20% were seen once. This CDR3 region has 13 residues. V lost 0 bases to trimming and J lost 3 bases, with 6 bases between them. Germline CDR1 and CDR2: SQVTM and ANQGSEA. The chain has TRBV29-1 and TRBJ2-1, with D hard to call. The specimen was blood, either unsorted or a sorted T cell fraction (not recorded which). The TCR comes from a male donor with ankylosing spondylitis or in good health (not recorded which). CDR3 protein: CSVEESDYNEQFF. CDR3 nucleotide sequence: TGCAGCGTTGAAGAGTCGGACTACAATGAGCAGTTCTTC.